Listed below are T cell receptor beta chains from one sample, sequenced in a study of T cells in Graves' hyperthyroidism and ophthalmopathy. TCRdb re-called the multiplex PCR reads through MiXCR, storing one row per CDR3 protein. Of more than 300,000 distinct CDR3 sequences listed, roughly 15% are singletons. Sequencing was carried out using blood. Receptors were obtained from a woman aged 25 to 39 with Graves' ophthalmopathy. The CDR3 runs from the conserved cysteine through the conserved F or W. Each record gives: V gene, D gene, J gene, clone size, CDR3 protein, CDR3 DNA. D genes are given only for firm matches. Only some rows state a clone size, as once, few, many or a class for expanded clones.

TRBV20-1	.	TRBJ2-7	many	CSAREELLGYEQYF	TGCAGTGCTAGGGAGGAATTACTGGGCTACGAGCAGTACTTC
TRBV5-1	.	TRBJ1-6	many	CASSRLTGADNSPLHF	TGCGCCAGCAGCAGACTGACAGGCGCAGATAATTCACCCCTCCACTTT
TRBV3-1	.	TRBJ2-2	few	CASSQELSLLTGELFF	TGTGCCAGCAGCCAAGAGCTAAGTCTCCTCACCGGGGAGCTGTTTTTT
TRBV5-5	.	TRBJ1-5	many	CASSRTVGQSHQPQHF	TGTGCCAGCAGTCGCACCGTCGGACAGTCGCATCAGCCCCAGCATTTT
TRBV11-2	TRBD2	TRBJ2-1	many	CASSSIAGGRNEQFF	TGTGCCAGCAGTTCCATAGCGGGGGGGCGCAATGAGCAGTTCTTC
TRBV9	.	TRBJ2-3	.	CASSVETSTDTQYF	TGTGCCAGCAGCGTAGAAACTAGCACAGATACGCAGTATTTT
TRBV5-6	.	TRBJ1-2	many	CASSPRTEVGGYTF	TGTGCCAGCAGCCCCAGGACGGAGGTGGGTGGCTACACCTTC
TRBV12-3/TRBV12-4	.	TRBJ1-2	.	CASKGSNYGYTF	TGTGCCAGCAAGGGTAGTAACTATGGCTACACCTTC
TRBV27	.	TRBJ1-1	many	CASSPVWYGTLNHGDTEAFF	TGTGCCAGCAGTCCGGTGTGGTACGGGACGCTTAATCATGGGGACACTGAAGCTTTCTTT
TRBV25-1	.	TRBJ1-5	few	CASSPDSRHFRRSIQPQHF	TGTGCCAGCAGTCCGGACTCCCGTCATTTCAGGCGGTCGATTCAGCCCCAGCATTTT
TRBV30	TRBD1	TRBJ1-1	many	CAWSLLGGGASRAAAFF	TGTGCCTGGAGTTTATTAGGAGGGGGCGCGAGTAGAGCTGCAGCTTTCTTT
TRBV29-1	TRBD1	TRBJ1-1	many	CRGDRGNTEAFF	TGCAGGGGGGACAGGGGGAACACTGAAGCTTTCTTT
TRBV29-1	.	TRBJ1-6	.	CSVEDSRVEQSSYNSPLHF	TGCAGCGTTGAAGACTCAAGGGTAGAACAGAGCTCCTATAATTCACCCCTCCACTTT
TRBV11-2	TRBD2	TRBJ2-3	many	CASSLVTSGIYHTQYF	TGTGCCAGCAGCTTAGTGACTAGCGGAATATATCATACGCAGTATTTT
TRBV7-9	.	TRBJ1-5	.	CASSGGGVQPQHF	TGTGCCAGCAGTGGGGGCGGGGTTCAGCCCCAGCATTTT
TRBV12-3/TRBV12-4	.	TRBJ1-1	many	CASSLLAVNTEAFF	TGTGCCAGCAGTTTACTGGCCGTGAACACTGAAGCTTTCTTT
TRBV16	.	TRBJ1-2	few	CASSPLGDMLRGYTF	TGTGCCAGCAGCCCACTGGGGGATATGCTCCGCGGCTACACCTTC
TRBV6-1	.	TRBJ2-3	few	CASSEEEQGSDTQYF	TGTGCCAGCAGTGAAGAAGAACAGGGTTCGGATACGCAGTATTTT
TRBV4-1	TRBD2	TRBJ2-3	many	CASSQGLAGVSSTDTQYF	TGCGCCAGCAGCCAAGGACTAGCGGGAGTATCTAGCACAGATACGCAGTATTTT
TRBV7-3	TRBD2	TRBJ2-1	many	CASSLTSASSYNEQFF	TGTGCCAGCAGCTTGACTAGCGCGAGCTCCTACAATGAGCAGTTCTTC
TRBV14	TRBD2	TRBJ2-7	.	CASSTRRGANEQYF	TGTGCCAGCAGCACCCGGCGGGGGGCGAACGAGCAGTACTTC
TRBV6-1	.	TRBJ2-7	many	CASSMTGRTHEQYF	TGTGCCAGCAGTATGACGGGACGCACGCACGAGCAGTACTTC
TRBV10-2	.	TRBJ1-5	many	CASSVQGLYGNQPQHF	TGCGCCAGCAGTGTGCAGGGATTGTACGGCAATCAGCCCCAGCATTTT
TRBV7-2	TRBD2	TRBJ2-4	many	CASSLAAGAAKNIQYF	TGTGCCAGCAGCCTAGCAGCGGGGGCGGCCAAAAACATTCAGTACTTC
TRBV24-1	.	TRBJ2-1	few	CATSDLRGNYNKQFF	TGTGCCACCAGTGATTTGCGTGGAAACTACAATAAGCAGTTCTTC
TRBV29-1	.	TRBJ2-1	many	CSVESRGTLSYNEQFF	TGCAGCGTTGAAAGCCGCGGGACCCTCTCCTACAATGAGCAGTTCTTC
TRBV5-5	.	TRBJ1-4	many	CASSLRRGSGEKLFF	TGTGCCAGCAGCTTGCGTCGGGGTTCGGGTGAAAAACTGTTTTTT
TRBV11-2	TRBD2	TRBJ2-5	many	CASSPRTSKNQETQYF	TGTGCCAGCAGCCCCCGGACTAGCAAAAACCAAGAGACCCAGTACTTC
TRBV2	TRBD2	TRBJ2-1	many	CASRLAGGPNEQFF	TGTGCCAGCAGACTAGCGGGGGGGCCCAATGAGCAGTTCTTC
TRBV2	.	TRBJ1-2	many	CASSGSGGPSYGYTF	TGTGCCAGCAGTGGCTCGGGGGGGCCCAGCTATGGCTACACCTTC
TRBV12-5	TRBD1	TRBJ2-7	.	CASGLVGFSGTGMNEQYF	TGTGCTAGTGGTTTGGTAGGTTTCAGCGGGACAGGGATGAACGAGCAGTACTTC
TRBV5-8	.	TRBJ2-5	many	CASSSDSLQETQYF	TGTGCCAGCAGCTCTGACAGCCTCCAAGAGACCCAGTACTTC
TRBV11-3	.	TRBJ1-4	.	CASSLASPSKLFF	TGTGCCAGCAGCTTAGCCTCCCCGTCCAAACTGTTTTTT
TRBV5-6	.	TRBJ2-2	.	CASSLFGVEGTGELFF	TGTGCCAGCAGCTTGTTCGGGGTCGAAGGGACCGGGGAGCTGTTTTTT
TRBV7-2	TRBD1	TRBJ2-7	many	CASSPRTGEYEQYF	TGTGCCAGCAGCCCCAGGACAGGGGAGTACGAGCAGTACTTC
TRBV19	.	TRBJ1-1	many	CASSIFRPVGNTEAFF	TGTGCCAGTAGTATCTTCCGTCCCGTGGGGAACACTGAAGCTTTCTTT
TRBV14	TRBD1	TRBJ1-1	many	CASSHTPGGYTEAFF	TGTGCCAGCAGCCATACTCCAGGGGGATACACTGAAGCTTTCTTT
TRBV7-9	.	TRBJ2-3	many	CASSLSLGHTDTQYF	TGTGCCAGCAGCTTATCCCTGGGACACACAGATACGCAGTATTTT
TRBV30	TRBD1	TRBJ1-3	many	CACNRGLGNTIYF	TGTGCCTGCAACAGGGGGCTTGGAAACACCATATATTTT
TRBV20-1	TRBD2	TRBJ2-2	many	CSASPPGLVNTGELFF	TGCAGTGCTAGCCCCCCGGGACTAGTGAACACCGGGGAGCTGTTTTTT
TRBV7-2	TRBD2	TRBJ2-3	many	CASSWPPGGGNTDTQYF	TGTGCCAGCAGCTGGCCTCCCGGCGGGGGGAACACAGATACGCAGTATTTT
TRBV29-1	.	TRBJ1-1	many	CSGGDTEAFF	TGCAGCGGGGGTGACACTGAAGCTTTCTTT
TRBV20-1	.	TRBJ2-2	many	CSVPPGANTGELFF	TGCAGTGTTCCCCCGGGGGCGAACACCGGGGAGCTGTTTTTT
TRBV7-9	TRBD1	TRBJ1-4	many	CASSLALQGPNEKLFF	TGTGCCAGCAGCTTAGCGCTACAGGGGCCTAATGAAAAACTGTTTTTT
TRBV24-1	TRBD1	TRBJ1-4	many	CASNPGTVNEKLFF	TGTGCCTCCAATCCCGGGACAGTTAATGAAAAACTGTTTTTT
TRBV5-6	.	TRBJ1-1	many	CASSLGRVANTEAFF	TGTGCCAGCAGCTTAGGCCGGGTTGCGAACACTGAAGCTTTCTTT
TRBV28	.	TRBJ1-5	many	CASSLFSNQPQHF	TGTGCCAGCAGTTTGTTTAGCAATCAGCCCCAGCATTTT
TRBV19	.	TRBJ1-2	many	CASSIVGSRNYGYTF	TGTGCCAGTAGTATAGTAGGATCCAGAAACTATGGCTACACCTTC
TRBV20-1	.	TRBJ2-7	many	CSASDGSSSYEQYF	TGCAGTGCTAGCGACGGTTCTAGCTCCTACGAGCAGTACTTC
TRBV28	TRBD1	TRBJ1-5	many	CASSSTGQGLYDNQPQHF	TGTGCCAGCAGTTCTACAGGACAGGGGTTATATGACAATCAGCCCCAGCATTTT
TRBV11-2	.	TRBJ2-3	many	CASSESPGRYTDTQYF	TGTGCCAGCAGCGAGAGCCCGGGACGGTACACAGATACGCAGTATTTT
TRBV11-3	TRBD1	TRBJ1-1	.	CASSFEGTANTEAFF	TGTGCCAGCAGCTTCGAGGGGACAGCGAACACTGAAGCTTTCTTT
TRBV29-1	TRBD2	TRBJ2-5	.	CSGTTSGGAWETQYF	TGCAGCGGGACAACTAGCGGGGGGGCCTGGGAGACCCAGTACTTC